The sequence of this T cell receptor beta chain was determined in a study of T cell clones after liver transplantation. Study context: TCRbeta sequencing after a pre-transplant mixed lymphocyte reaction identified graft-donor-reactive clones, later tracked in post-transplant blood. Without induction therapy, subjects received standard immunosuppression until 12-24 months post-transplant.

The assay was immunoSEQ multiplex PCR, and TCRdb's table has in-frame clones only and misses some. The sample contains roughly 70,000 clones, 90% of which appear only once. Study findings and constraints: Post-transplant, graft-donor-reactive CD4 TCRbeta sequences in blood dropped significantly in 5 of 8 subjects.

CDR1 SGHTA and CDR2 FQGTGA come from the germline V gene. This CDR3 region has 15 residues. The V end was cut by 4 bases, the J end by 1 base, with 8 bases between. For this clone: Its specificity is unknown.

V and J are TRBV7-3 and TRBJ2-6; unclear D gene. This clonotype was obtained from a human donor who received a liver transplant. This specimen was CD4+ T cells from blood, taken before liver transplant. The CDR3 sequence is CASSSIGSGANVLTF. CDR3 DNA: TGTGCCAGCAGCTCGATAGGGTCTGGGGCCAACGTCCTGACTTTC.